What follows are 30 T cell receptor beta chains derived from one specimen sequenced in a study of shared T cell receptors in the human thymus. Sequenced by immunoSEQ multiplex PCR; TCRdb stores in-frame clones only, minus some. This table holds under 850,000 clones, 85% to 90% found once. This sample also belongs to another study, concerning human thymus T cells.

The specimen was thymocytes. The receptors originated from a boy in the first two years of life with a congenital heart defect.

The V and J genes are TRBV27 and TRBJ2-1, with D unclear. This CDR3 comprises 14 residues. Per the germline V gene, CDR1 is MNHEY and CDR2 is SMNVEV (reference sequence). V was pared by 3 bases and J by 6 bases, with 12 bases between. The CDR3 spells CASSFRPNFNEQFF. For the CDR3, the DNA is TGTGCCAGCAGTTTCCGTCCTAATTTCAATGAGCAGTTCTTC.

The CDR3: CASNHLAGGEDTEAFF. As DNA, the CDR3 is TGTGCCAGCAACCACCTGGCGGGGGGGGAGGACACTGAAGCTTTCTTT. This chain links TRBV11-3 with TRBJ1-1; possible D gene TRBD1, 5 bases. The germline V gene encodes CDR1 SGHNT and CDR2 YENEEA. The CDR3 consists of 16 residues. Between the trimmed V and J ends, which lost 7 bases and 3 bases, there was a span of 21 bases.

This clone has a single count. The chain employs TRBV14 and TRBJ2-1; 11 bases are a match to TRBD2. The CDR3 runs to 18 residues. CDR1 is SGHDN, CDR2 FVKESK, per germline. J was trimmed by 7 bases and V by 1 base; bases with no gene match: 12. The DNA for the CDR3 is TGTGCCAGCAGCCAAGGAGTTAGCGGGAGGGCCGTTACGAATGAGCAGTTCTTC. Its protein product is CASSQGVSGRAVTNEQFF. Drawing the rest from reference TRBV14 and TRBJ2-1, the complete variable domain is EAGVTQFPSHSVIEKGQTVTLRCDPISGHDNLYWYRRVMGKEIKFLLHFVKESKQDESGMPNNRFLAERTGGTYSTLKVQPAELEDSGVYFCASSQGVSGRAVTNEQFFGPGTRLTVL.

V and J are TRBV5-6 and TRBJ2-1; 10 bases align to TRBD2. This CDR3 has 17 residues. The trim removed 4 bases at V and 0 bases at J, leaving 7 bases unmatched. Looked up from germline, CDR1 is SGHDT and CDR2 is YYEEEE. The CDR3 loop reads CASSDPSGGSSYNEQFF. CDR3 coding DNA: TGTGCCAGCAGCGATCCTAGCGGGGGAAGCTCCTACAATGAGCAGTTCTTC.

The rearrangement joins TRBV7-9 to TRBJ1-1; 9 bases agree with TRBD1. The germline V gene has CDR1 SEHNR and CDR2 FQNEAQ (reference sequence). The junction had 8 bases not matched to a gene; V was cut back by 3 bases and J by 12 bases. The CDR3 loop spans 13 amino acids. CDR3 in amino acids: CASSLHTGTGSFF. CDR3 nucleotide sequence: TGTGCCAGCAGCTTGCACACCGGGACAGGGTCTTTCTTT.

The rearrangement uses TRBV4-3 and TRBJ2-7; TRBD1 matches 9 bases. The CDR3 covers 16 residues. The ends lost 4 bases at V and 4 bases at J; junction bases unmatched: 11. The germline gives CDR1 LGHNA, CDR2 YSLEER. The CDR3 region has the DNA TGCGCCAGCAGCCCCCTCAGGACAGGGGACCGATACGAGCAGTACTTC. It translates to CASSPLRTGDRYEQYF.

The CDR3 is CASSPSAGGPKGETQYF. The CDR3 DNA follows: TGTGCCAGCTCACCTTCTGCGGGAGGTCCAAAAGGGGAGACCCAGTACTTC. The V and J genes are TRBV18 and TRBJ2-5; the match to TRBD2 covers 8 bases. After removal of 3 bases from V and 5 bases from J, the junction contained 14 bases not matched to a gene. The CDR3 is 17 amino acids. In germline, CDR1 is KGHSH, CDR2 LQKENI.

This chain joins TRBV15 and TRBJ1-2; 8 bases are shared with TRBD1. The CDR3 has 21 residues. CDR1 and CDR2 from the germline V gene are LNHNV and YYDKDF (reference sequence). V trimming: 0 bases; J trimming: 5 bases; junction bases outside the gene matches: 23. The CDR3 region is CATSRDCRGDRGCSDGYGYTF. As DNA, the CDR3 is TGTGCCACCAGCAGAGATTGCCGCGGAGACAGGGGCTGCTCCGACGGGTATGGCTACACCTTC.

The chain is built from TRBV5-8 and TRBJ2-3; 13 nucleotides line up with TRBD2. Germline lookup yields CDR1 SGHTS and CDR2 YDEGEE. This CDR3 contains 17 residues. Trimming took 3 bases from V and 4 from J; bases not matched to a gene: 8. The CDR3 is CASSSGLAGKSADTQYF. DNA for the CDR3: TGTGCCAGCAGCTCGGGACTAGCGGGGAAAAGTGCAGATACGCAGTATTTT. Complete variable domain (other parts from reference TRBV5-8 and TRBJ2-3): EAGVTQSPTHLIKTRGQQATLRCSPISGHTSVYWYQQALGLGLQFLLWYDEGEERNRGNFPPRFSGRQFPNYSSELNVNALELEDSALYLCASSSGLAGKSADTQYFGPGTRLTVL.

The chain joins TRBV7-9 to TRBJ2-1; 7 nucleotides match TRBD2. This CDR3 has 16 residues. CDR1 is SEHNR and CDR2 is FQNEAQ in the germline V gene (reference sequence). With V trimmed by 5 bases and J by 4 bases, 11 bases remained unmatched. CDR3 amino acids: CASSLGRGSGYNEQFF. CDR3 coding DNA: TGTGCCAGCAGCCTAGGGAGGGGTAGCGGTTACAATGAGCAGTTCTTC.

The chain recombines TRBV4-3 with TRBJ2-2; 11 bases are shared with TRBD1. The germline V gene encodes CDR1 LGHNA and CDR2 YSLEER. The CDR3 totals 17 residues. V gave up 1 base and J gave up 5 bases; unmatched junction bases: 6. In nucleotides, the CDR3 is TGCGCCAGCAGCCAAGCACCGGGACAGGGGGAGACCGGGGAGCTGTTTTTT. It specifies CASSQAPGQGETGELFF.

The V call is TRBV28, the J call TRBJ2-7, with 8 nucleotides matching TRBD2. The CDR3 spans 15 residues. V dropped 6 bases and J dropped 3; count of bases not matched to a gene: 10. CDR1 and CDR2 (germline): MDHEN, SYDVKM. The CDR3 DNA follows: TGTGCCAGCAGGAGGGGAGCGGGAGCGATCTACGAGCAGTACTTC. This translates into CASRRGAGAIYEQYF.

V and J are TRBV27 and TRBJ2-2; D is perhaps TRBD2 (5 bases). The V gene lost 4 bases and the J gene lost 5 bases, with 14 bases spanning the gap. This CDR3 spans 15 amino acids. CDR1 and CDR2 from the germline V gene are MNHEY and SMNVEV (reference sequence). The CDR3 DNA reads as TGTGCCAGCAGTTCCTCCGACTACCAGACCGGGGAGCTGTTTTTT. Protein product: CASSSSDYQTGELFF.

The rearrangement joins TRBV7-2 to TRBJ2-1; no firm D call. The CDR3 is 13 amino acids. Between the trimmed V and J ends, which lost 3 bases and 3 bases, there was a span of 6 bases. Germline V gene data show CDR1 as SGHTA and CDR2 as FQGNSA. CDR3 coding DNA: TGTGCCAGCAGCTTTAATTTCTACAATGAGCAGTTCTTC. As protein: CASSFNFYNEQFF. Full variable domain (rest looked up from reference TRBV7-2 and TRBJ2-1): GAGVSQSPSNKVTEKGKDVELRCDPISGHTALYWYRQSLGQGLEFLIYFQGNSAPDKSGLPSDRFSAERTGGSVSTLTIQRTQQEDSAVYLCASSFNFYNEQFFGPGTRLTVL.

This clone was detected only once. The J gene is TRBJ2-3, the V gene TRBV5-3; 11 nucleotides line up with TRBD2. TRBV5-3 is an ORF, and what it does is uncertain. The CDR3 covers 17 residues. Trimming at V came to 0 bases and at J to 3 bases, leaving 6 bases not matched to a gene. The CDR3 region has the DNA TGTGCCAGAAGCTTGGACGGGACTAGCGGACATACAGATACGCAGTATTTT. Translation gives CARSLDGTSGHTDTQYF.

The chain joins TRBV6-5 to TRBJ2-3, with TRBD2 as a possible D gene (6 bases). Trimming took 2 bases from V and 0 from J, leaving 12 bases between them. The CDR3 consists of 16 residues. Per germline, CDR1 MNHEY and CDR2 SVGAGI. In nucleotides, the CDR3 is TGTGCCAGCAGTTACGGGGGGACTGCTAGCACAGATACGCAGTATTTT. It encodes CASSYGGTASTDTQYF.

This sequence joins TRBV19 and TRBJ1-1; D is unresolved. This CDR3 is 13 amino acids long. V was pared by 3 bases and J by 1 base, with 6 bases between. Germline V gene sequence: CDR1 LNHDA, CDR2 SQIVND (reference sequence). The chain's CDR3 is CASSMGGNTEAFF. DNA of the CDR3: TGTGCCAGTAGTATGGGAGGGAACACTGAAGCTTTCTTT.

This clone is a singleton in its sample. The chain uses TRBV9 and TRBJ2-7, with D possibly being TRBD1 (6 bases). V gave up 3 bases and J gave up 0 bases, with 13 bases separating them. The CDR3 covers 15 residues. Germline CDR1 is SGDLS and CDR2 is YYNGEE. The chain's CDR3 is CASSATGPSSYEQYF. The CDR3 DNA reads TGTGCCAGCAGCGCTACAGGGCCTAGCTCCTACGAGCAGTACTTC.

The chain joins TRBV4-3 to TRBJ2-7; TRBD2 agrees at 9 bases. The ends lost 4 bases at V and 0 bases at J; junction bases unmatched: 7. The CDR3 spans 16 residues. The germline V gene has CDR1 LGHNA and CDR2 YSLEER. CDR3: CASSPRTSASSYEQYF. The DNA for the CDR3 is TGCGCCAGCAGCCCGAGGACTAGCGCTAGCTCCTACGAGCAGTACTTC.

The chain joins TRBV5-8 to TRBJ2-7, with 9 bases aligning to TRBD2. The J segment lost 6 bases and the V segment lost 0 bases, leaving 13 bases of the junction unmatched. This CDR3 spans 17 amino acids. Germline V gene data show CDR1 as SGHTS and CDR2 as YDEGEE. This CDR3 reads CASSLGVSGTSLCEQYF. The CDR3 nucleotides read TGTGCCAGCAGCTTGGGAGTCTCCGGGACTAGCCTCTGCGAGCAGTACTTC.

The CDR3 coding sequence is TGTGCCAGCAGCGTAGTCGGGGATACCGAGCAGTACTTC. It yields the protein CASSVVGDTEQYF. The chain couples TRBV9 to TRBJ2-7, with a weak D call TRBD2 (5 bases). Germline loops: CDR1 SGDLS, CDR2 YYNGEE. CDR3 length equals 13 residues. V shed 0 bases and J shed 6 bases, with 10 bases lying between them.

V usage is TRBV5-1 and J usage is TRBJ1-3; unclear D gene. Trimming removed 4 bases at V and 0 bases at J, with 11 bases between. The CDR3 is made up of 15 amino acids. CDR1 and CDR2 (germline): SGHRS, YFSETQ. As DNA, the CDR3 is TGCGCCAGCAGCCTAGACGGCGACTCTGGAAACACCATATATTTT. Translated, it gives CASSLDGDSGNTIYF.

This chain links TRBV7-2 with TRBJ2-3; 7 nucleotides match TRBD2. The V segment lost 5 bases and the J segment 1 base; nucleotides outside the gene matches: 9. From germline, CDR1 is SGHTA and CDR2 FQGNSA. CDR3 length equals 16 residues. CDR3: CASSTPGGWGTDTQYF. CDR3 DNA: TGTGCCAGCAGCACCCCGGGGGGATGGGGCACAGATACGCAGTATTTT.

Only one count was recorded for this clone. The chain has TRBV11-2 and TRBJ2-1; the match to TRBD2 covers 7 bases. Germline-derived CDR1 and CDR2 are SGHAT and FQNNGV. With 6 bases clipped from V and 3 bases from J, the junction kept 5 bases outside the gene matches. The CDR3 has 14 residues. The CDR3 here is CASRLLADYNEQFF. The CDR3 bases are TGTGCCAGCAGGCTGCTAGCGGACTACAATGAGCAGTTCTTC.

The CDR3 coding sequence is TGTGCCAGCAGCTCCCCAGGGGTGGCGGGGAGGGTGGGGTCCCAGTACTTC. This translates into CASSSPGVAGRVGSQYF. This sequence joins TRBV7-2 and TRBJ2-5; tentatively, D is TRBD2 (7 bases). V lost 4 bases and J lost 9, with 27 bases in between. CDR1 and CDR2 from the germline V gene are SGHTA and FQGNSA. This CDR3 is built from 17 residues.

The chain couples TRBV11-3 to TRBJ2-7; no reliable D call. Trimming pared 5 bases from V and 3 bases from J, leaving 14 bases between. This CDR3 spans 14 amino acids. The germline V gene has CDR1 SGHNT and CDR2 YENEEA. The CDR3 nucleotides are TGTGCCAGCAGCCTACACAGAGTCCACTACGAGCAGTACTTC. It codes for CASSLHRVHYEQYF.

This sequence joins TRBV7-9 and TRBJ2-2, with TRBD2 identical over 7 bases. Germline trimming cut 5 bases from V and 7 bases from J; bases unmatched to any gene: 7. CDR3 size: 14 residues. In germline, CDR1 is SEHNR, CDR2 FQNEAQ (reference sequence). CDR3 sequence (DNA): TGTGCCAGCAGCCCATCGGGGGAGGGCGGGGAGCTGTTTTTT. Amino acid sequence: CASSPSGEGGELFF.

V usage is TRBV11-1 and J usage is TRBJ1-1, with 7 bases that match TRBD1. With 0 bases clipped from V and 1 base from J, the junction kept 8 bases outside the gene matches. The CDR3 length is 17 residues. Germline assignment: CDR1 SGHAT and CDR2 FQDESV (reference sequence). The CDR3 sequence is CASSLATSGTANTEAFF. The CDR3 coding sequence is TGTGCCAGCAGCTTAGCAACTAGCGGGACAGCGAACACTGAAGCTTTCTTT. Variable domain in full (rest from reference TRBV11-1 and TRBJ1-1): EAEVAQSPRYKITEKSQAVAFWCDPISGHATLYWYRQILGQGPELLVQFQDESVVDDSQLPKDRFSAERLKGVDSTLKIQPAELGDSAMYLCASSLATSGTANTEAFFGQGTRLTVV.

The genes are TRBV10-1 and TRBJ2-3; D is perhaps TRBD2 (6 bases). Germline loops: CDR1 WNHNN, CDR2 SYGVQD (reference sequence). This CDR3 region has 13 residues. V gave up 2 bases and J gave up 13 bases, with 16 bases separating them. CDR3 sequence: CASSEREEGGEYF. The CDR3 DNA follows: TGCGCCAGCAGTGAGAGGGAGGAGGGTGGGGAGTATTTT.

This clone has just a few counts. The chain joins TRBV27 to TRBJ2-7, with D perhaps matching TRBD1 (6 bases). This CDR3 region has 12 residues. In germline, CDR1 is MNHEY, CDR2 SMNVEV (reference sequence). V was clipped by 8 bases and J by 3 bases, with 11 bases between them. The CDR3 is CASRGQIYEQYF. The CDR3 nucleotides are TGTGCCAGCCGAGGACAGATCTACGAGCAGTACTTC.